Shown below are 3 T cell receptor beta chains from a single sample sequenced in a study of blood T cell repertoires in COVID-19. The data were produced by immunoSEQ multiplex PCR, yet TCRdb's version contains in-frame clones alone and is incomplete. The sample includes 130,000 to 150,000 clones, 84% of them seen just once. Sequencing was performed on PBMCs or T cells enriched from blood (not recorded which). Every receptor here comes from a woman aged 50 to 65 who had been exposed to COVID-19.

The chain has TRBV11-2 and TRBJ2-5; the D gene is possibly TRBD2 (6 bases). Germline CDR1 and CDR2: SGHAT and FQNNGV. The CDR3 runs to 15 residues. Trimming removed 1 base from V and 0 bases from J, with 9 bases in between. Here the CDR3 DNA reads TGTGCCAGCAGCTTAGTGCGGGGCAACCAAGAGACCCAGTACTTC. It specifies CASSLVRGNQETQYF.

This clone was recorded at least ten times. V usage is TRBV7-9 and J usage is TRBJ1-1, with TRBD1 matching over 9 bases. Germline values: CDR1 SEHNR, CDR2 FQNEAQ (reference sequence). The CDR3 contains 12 residues. J lost 7 bases, V lost 8 bases, and 5 bases had no gene match. As DNA, the CDR3 is TGTGCCAGCTCCACAGGGGGCAGTGAAGCTTTCTTT. This codes for CASSTGGSEAFF.

This clone was seen only a few times. The chain couples TRBV5-4 to TRBJ1-4, with 7 bases lining up with TRBD1. With 4 bases clipped from V and 8 bases from J, the junction kept 2 bases outside the gene matches. The germline gives CDR1 SGHNT, CDR2 YYREEE (reference sequence). This CDR3 has 12 amino acids. CDR3 region: CASSRQGEKLFF. The CDR3 DNA is TGTGCCAGCAGCCGACAGGGAGAAAAACTGTTTTTT. The full variable domain, with the rest looked up from reference TRBV5-4 and TRBJ1-4, is ETGVTQSPTHLIKTRGQQVTLRCSSQSGHNTVSWYQQALGQGPQFIFQYYREEENGRGNFPPRFSGLQFPNYSSELNVNALELDDSALYLCASSRQGEKLFFGSGTQLSVL.